One and the same sample provided the 5 T cell receptor beta chains below, sequenced in a study of cytomegalovirus exposure and HLA in healthy donors. Both 60 Vbeta primers and 13 Jbeta primers went into the PCR. Produced via immunoSEQ multiplex PCR; TCRdb's table is partial and in-frame only. The repertoire holds roughly 160,000 clones, with around 85% as singletons. What was sequenced was PBMCs. The receptors were sampled from a boy younger than 10 in good health and CMV-seronegative.

V gene TRBV7-9 combines with J gene TRBJ1-1; weak D call: TRBD1 (5 bases). Trimming took off 5 bases at V and 4 bases at J, with 17 bases between the two ends. The CDR3 consists of 15 residues. Germline V CDR1 and CDR2: SEHNR, FQNEAQ (reference sequence). CDR3 in amino acids: CASSRPGGGSTEAFF. The CDR3 DNA sequence: TGTGCCAGCAGCCGACCTGGGGGAGGGAGCACTGAAGCTTTCTTT. The full variable domain, rest sourced from reference TRBV7-9 and TRBJ1-1, is DTGVSQNPRHKITKRGQNVTFRCDPISEHNRLYWYRQTLGQGPEFLTYFQNEAQLEKSRLLSDRFSAERPKGSFSTLEIQRTEQGDSAMYLCASSRPGGGSTEAFFGQGTRLTVV.

The count of this clone is one. The chain carries TRBV6-6 and TRBJ2-1; TRBD1 aligns across 8 bases. The CDR3 consists of 14 residues. Germline CDR1 reads MNHNY; CDR2 reads SVGAGI (reference sequence). The V segment lost 5 bases and the J segment 5 bases; nucleotides outside the gene matches: 5. CDR3 residues: CASSRAGGNNEQFF. In DNA form, the CDR3 reads TGTGCCAGCAGTAGGGCAGGGGGCAACAATGAGCAGTTCTTC.

The rearrangement links TRBV19 to TRBJ1-1; 7 bases align to TRBD1. Germline V gene sequence: CDR1 LNHDA, CDR2 SQIVND (reference sequence). The CDR3 is 16 residues long. The trim removed 1 base at V and 1 base at J, leaving 6 bases unmatched. The CDR3 is CASSIAMGQPNTEAFF. CDR3 in DNA: TGTGCCAGTAGTATAGCCATGGGACAGCCGAACACTGAAGCTTTCTTT.

The chain employs TRBV10-2 and TRBJ1-5; 8 bases are shared with TRBD1. Germline loops: CDR1 WSHSY, CDR2 SAAADI. The trim removed 8 bases at V and 6 bases at J, leaving 12 bases unmatched. The CDR3 loop spans 15 amino acids. CDR3 coding DNA: TGCGCCAGCCAACTTGGGCCAGGGGGCCTTCAGCCCCAGCATTTT. This encodes CASQLGPGGLQPQHF.

The chain is built from TRBV29-1 and TRBJ2-7; no reliable D call. From germline, CDR1 is SQVTM and CDR2 ANQGSEA. The V end lost 6 bases, the J end lost 1 base, and 13 bases lay between the germline ends. The CDR3 totals 13 residues. The CDR3 DNA reads TGCAGCGTCCGCGCAGGAATGTCCTACGAGCAGTACTTC. Translation: CSVRAGMSYEQYF.